The source of this T cell receptor beta chain is a study of blood T cell repertoires in COVID-19. Study details: COVID-19 samples, acute and convalescent, were from the United States, Italy and Spain.

The germline V gene encodes CDR1 SQVTM and CDR2 ANQGSEA. Trimming removed 4 bases at V and 3 bases at J, with 15 bases between. The CDR3 runs to 14 residues. Authors' processing steps: Using reference gene primer amplification, nucleated cell counts were estimated. The repertoire was sequenced with immunoSEQ multiplex PCR; TCRdb's copy has only in-frame clones and lacks some. That table gives V, J and clone size, and the DNA gave D and trimming. The data contain nearly 110,000 clones, 70% to 80% of them seen just once; the ten biggest clones take up around 6.2%. This chain connects TRBV29-1 to TRBJ1-1, with D perhaps matching TRBD1 (5 bases). The origin of this receptor is a man older than 75 with COVID-19, enrolled during active disease. Sequencing input: peripheral blood. The DNA of the CDR3 is TGCAGCGTTGTGGGGGGTAGGAAGGACACTGAAGCTTTCTTT. Translating gives CSVVGGRKDTEAFF.